This T cell receptor beta chain was captured by sequencing in a study of beta chain features in type 1 diabetes. About the study: There were 107,917,701 sorted cells examined across all samples.

This clone was found a few times. What it binds is unknown. Overall study results and limits: Type 1 diabetes patients showed fewer insertions and more deletions at VDJ junctions. Moderate yet significant TCRB CDR3 shortening was seen in Type 1 diabetes patients in all four CD4+ subsets.

Purities in excess of 95% were seen in all sorted populations. The study reverse transcribed the entire isolated RNA, so it sequenced expressed TCRB transcripts. The repertoire was sequenced with immunoSEQ multiplex PCR; TCRdb's copy has only in-frame clones and lacks some. The profile shows around 160,000 clones, around 8% of them singletons. Material: central memory CD4+ T cells from blood. This receptor was identified in a woman between 18 and 30 years old with type 1 diabetes.

In nucleotides, the CDR3 is TGCGCCAGCAGCGAAGGGACTAGCGTGGCAGATACGCAGTATTTT. Amino acids: CASSEGTSVADTQYF. The chain links TRBV5-1 to TRBJ2-3; 10 nucleotides agree with TRBD2. J was trimmed by 4 bases and V by 4 bases; bases with no gene match: 6. Germline V gives CDR1 SGHRS, CDR2 YFSETQ. The CDR3 is 15 residues long.